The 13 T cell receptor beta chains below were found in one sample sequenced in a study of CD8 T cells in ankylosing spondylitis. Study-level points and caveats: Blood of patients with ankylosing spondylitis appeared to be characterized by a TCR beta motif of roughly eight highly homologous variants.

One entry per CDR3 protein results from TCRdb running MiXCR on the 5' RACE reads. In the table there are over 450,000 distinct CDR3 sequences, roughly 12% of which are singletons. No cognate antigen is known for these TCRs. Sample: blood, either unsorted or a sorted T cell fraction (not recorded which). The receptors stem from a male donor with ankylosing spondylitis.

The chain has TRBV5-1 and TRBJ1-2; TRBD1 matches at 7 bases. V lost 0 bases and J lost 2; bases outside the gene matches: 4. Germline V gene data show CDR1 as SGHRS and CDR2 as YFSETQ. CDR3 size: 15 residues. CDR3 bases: TGCGCCAGCAGCTTGGTGACAGGGAGCAACTATGGCTACACCTTC. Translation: CASSLVTGSNYGYTF.

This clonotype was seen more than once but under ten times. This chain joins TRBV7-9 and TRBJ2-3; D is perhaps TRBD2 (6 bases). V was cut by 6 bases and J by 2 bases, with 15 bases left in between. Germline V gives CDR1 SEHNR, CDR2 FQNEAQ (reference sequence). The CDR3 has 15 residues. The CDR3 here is CASREPGLHTDTQYF. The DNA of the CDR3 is TGTGCCAGCAGGGAGCCGGGACTTCACACAGATACGCAGTATTTT. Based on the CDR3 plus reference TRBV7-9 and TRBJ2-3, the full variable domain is DTGVSQNPRHKITKRGQNVTFRCDPISEHNRLYWYRQTLGQGPEFLTYFQNEAQLEKSRLLSDRFSAERPKGSFSTLEIQRTEQGDSAMYLCASREPGLHTDTQYFGPGTRLTVL.

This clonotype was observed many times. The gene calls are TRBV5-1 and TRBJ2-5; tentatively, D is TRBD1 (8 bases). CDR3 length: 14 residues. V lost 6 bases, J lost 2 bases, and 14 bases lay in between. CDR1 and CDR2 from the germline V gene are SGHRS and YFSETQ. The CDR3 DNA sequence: TGCGCCAGCAACCGGGGGGACAGGCAAGAGACCCAGTACTTC. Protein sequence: CASNRGDRQETQYF.

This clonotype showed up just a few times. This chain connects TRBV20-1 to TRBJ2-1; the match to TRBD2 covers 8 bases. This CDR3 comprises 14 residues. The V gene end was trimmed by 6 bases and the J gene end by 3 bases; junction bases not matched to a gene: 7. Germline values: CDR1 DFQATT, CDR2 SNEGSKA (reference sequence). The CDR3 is CSATSGSHYNEQFF. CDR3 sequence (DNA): TGCAGTGCCACAAGCGGGAGCCACTACAATGAGCAGTTCTTC.

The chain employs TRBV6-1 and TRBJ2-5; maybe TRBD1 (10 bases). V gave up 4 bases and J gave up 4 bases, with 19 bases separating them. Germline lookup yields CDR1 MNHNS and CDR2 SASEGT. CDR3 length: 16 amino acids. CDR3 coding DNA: TGTGCCAGCAGTGCGCTAGCGGGGACAGGGGTAGAGACCCAGTACTTC. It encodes CASSALAGTGVETQYF.

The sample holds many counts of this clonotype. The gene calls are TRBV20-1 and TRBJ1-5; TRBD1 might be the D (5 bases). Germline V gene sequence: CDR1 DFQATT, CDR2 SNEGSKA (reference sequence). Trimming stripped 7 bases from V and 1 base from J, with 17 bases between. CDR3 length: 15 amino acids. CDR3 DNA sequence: TGCAGTGGAATATTTCGGGGGTGGAGCAATCAGCCCCAGCATTTT. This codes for CSGIFRGWSNQPQHF.

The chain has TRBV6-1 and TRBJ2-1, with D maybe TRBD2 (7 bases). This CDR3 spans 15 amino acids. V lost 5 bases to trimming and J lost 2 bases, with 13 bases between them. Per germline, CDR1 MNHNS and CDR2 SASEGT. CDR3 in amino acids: CASSRGGETYNEQFF. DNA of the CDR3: TGTGCCAGCAGTAGGGGGGGGGAGACCTACAATGAGCAGTTCTTC.

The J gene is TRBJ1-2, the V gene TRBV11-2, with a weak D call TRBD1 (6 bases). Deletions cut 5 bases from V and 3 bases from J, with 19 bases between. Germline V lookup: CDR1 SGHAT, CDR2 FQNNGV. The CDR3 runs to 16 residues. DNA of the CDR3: TGTGCCAGCAGCCAAACCAGCAGGGGCGGGGACTATGGCTACACCTTC. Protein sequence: CASSQTSRGGDYGYTF.

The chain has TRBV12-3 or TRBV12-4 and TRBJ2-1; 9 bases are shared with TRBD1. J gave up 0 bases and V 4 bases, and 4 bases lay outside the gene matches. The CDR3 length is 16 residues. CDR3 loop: CASSSGQGNSYNEQFF. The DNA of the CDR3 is TGTGCCAGCAGTTCGGGACAGGGTAACTCCTACAATGAGCAGTTCTTC.

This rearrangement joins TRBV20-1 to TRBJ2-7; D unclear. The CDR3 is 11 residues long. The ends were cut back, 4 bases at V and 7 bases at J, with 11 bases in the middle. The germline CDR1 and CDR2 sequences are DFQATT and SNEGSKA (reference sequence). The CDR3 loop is CSATPEREQYF. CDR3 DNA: TGCAGTGCTACCCCCGAACGGGAGCAGTACTTC.

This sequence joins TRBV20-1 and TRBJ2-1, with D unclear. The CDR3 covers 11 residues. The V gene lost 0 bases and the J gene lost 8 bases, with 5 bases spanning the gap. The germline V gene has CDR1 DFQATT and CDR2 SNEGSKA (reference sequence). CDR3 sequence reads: CSARETYEQFF. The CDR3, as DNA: TGCAGTGCTAGAGAAACATATGAGCAGTTCTTC.

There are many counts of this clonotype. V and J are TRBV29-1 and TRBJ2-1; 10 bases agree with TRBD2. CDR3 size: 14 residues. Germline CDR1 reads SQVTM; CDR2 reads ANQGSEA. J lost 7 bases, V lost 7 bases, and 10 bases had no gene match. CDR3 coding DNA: TGCAGCGCCGACACTAGCGGGGCCCTGAATGAGCAGTTCTTC. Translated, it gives CSADTSGALNEQFF.

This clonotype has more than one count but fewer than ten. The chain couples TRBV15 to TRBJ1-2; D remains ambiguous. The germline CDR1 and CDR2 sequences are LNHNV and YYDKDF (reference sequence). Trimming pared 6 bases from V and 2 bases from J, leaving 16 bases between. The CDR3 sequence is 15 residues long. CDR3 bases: TGTGCCACCAGTCTCGGGAGGGTTCGCAACTATGGCTACACCTTC. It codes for CATSLGRVRNYGYTF.